Sequencing of this TCR beta chain was carried out in a study of blood T cell repertoires in COVID-19. Study overall: Spain, Italy and the United States supplied samples that represented acute and convalescent COVID-19. Nucleic acid was either cDNA or gDNA, and it came from T cells, B-cell-depleted T cells, or PBMCs.

Germline values: CDR1 MDHEN, CDR2 SYDVKM. The CDR3 has 14 residues. V dropped 3 bases and J dropped 6; count of bases not matched to a gene: 5. Using immunoSEQ multiplex PCR, the repertoire was profiled, and TCRdb retains in-frame clones only, with some absent. The table shows roughly 290,000 clones, with approximately 85% occurring only once. Self-reported history from a screening survey and questionnaire set each donor's cohort. Cohort 3 donors were reported recovered after two negative PCRs, clearance, or symptom resolution. Sample: PBMCs or T cells enriched from blood (not recorded which). This TCR came from a woman aged 30 to 39 who had recovered from COVID-19. This chain connects TRBV28 to TRBJ1-2, with 9 bases fitting TRBD1. The CDR3 protein is CASSFPGQGDGYTF. Written as DNA, the CDR3 is TGTGCCAGCAGTTTTCCGGGACAGGGCGATGGCTACACCTTC.